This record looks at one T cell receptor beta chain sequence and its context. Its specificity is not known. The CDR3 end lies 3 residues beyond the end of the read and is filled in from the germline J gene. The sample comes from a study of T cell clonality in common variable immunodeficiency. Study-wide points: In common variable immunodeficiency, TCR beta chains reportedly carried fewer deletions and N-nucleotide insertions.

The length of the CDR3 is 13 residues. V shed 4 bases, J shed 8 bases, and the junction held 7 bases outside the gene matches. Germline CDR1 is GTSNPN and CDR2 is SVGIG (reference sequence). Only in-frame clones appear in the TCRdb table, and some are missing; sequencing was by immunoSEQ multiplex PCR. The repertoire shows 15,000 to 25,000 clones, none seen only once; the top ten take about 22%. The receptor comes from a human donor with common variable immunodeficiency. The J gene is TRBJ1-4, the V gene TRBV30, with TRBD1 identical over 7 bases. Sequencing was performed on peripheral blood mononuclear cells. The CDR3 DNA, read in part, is TGTGCCTGGACCGGGGAAGGGGGCGAAAAA. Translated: CAWTGEGGEK. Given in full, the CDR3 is CAWTGEGGEKLFF.